A selection of T cell receptor beta chains follows, all from one sample in a study of blood T cell repertoires in COVID-19. Clones were sequenced by immunoSEQ multiplex PCR, and TCRdb holds only the in-frame ones, with some missing. The sample consists of 100,000 to 150,000 clones, around three quarters of them appearing once. Material: peripheral blood. The receptor source for this set is a man aged 35 to 55 with active or convalescent COVID-19. Each CDR3 is given with its conserved first and last residue. A D gene is named only where the DNA matches it firmly. Size is omitted from some rows. Given values are once, few, many or a class for expanded clones.

clone_size	cdr3_length	j_call	d_call	v_call	cdr3_aa	cdr3_nt
once	15	TRBJ1-1	TRBD1	TRBV6-6	CASRPNRGGNTEAFF	TGTGCCAGCAGACCCAACAGGGGTGGGAACACTGAAGCTTTCTTT
once	13	TRBJ2-7	NA	TRBV2	CASRTRAGWEQYF	TGTGCCAGCAGAACTAGGGCCGGGTGGGAGCAGTACTTC
NA	14	TRBJ2-5	NA	TRBV9	CASSVGDTQETQYF	TGTGCCAGCAGCGTAGGGGACACCCAAGAGACCCAGTACTTC
NA	17	TRBJ1-4	TRBD1	TRBV28	CASSHRLPDRGQEKLFF	TGTGCCAGCAGCCATCGACTCCCTGACAGGGGGCAAGAAAAACTGTTTTTT
NA	14	TRBJ1-2	NA	TRBV7-9	CASSLRQANYGYTF	TGTGCCAGCAGCTTAAGACAGGCTAACTATGGCTACACCTTC
NA	14	TRBJ1-2	TRBD1	TRBV18	CASSPGDSLYGYTF	TGTGCCAGCTCACCCGGGGACAGCCTGTATGGCTACACCTTC
NA	13	TRBJ1-2	NA	TRBV3-1/TRBV3-2	CASSLYRVGGYTF	TGTGCCAGCAGCCTATACAGGGTGGGAGGCTACACCTTC
NA	15	TRBJ2-1	TRBD1	TRBV10-3	CAISEMRQGDNEQFF	TGTGCCATCAGTGAAATGCGGCAGGGGGATAATGAGCAGTTCTTC
few	13	TRBJ1-5	NA	TRBV4-2	CASSQVVEQPQHF	TGTGCCAGCAGCCAAGTTGTGGAGCAGCCCCAGCATTTT
NA	13	TRBJ1-2	TRBD1	TRBV19	CASTVPGGGGYTF	TGTGCCAGTACCGTTCCAGGGGGTGGTGGCTACACCTTC
NA	18	TRBJ2-2	TRBD2	TRBV12-5	CASGPGLAGPANTGELFF	TGTGCTAGTGGCCCGGGACTAGCGGGGCCCGCGAACACCGGGGAGCTGTTTTTT
NA	14	TRBJ1-1	NA	TRBV3-1/TRBV3-2	CASSQQSGDTEAFF	TGTGCCAGCAGCCAACAATCGGGAGACACTGAAGCTTTCTTT
NA	18	TRBJ2-3	TRBD1	TRBV11-3	CASSSNVPGQGRKDTQYF	TGTGCCAGCAGCTCAAACGTCCCGGGACAGGGGCGGAAAGATACGCAGTATTTT
NA	16	TRBJ1-1	TRBD1	TRBV19	CATTQGIPGLNTEAFF	TGTGCCACCACACAGGGGATTCCTGGCCTGAACACTGAAGCTTTCTTT
once	13	TRBJ1-3	NA	TRBV30	CAWSVASGNTIYF	TGTGCCTGGAGTGTAGCCTCTGGAAACACCATATATTTT
NA	14	TRBJ1-4	NA	TRBV6-1	CASSETSYSGKLFF	TGTGCCAGCAGTGAGACATCCTACTCTGGAAAACTGTTTTTT
NA	14	TRBJ1-5	NA	TRBV7-9	CASSGGASNQPQHF	TGTGCCAGCAGCGGGGGGGCTAGCAATCAGCCCCAGCATTTT
NA	14	TRBJ1-5	NA	TRBV19	CASSIAVSNQPQHF	TGTGCCAGTAGTATAGCAGTTAGCAATCAGCCCCAGCATTTT
NA	14	TRBJ1-2	NA	TRBV6-2/TRBV6-3	CASSLLGADYGYTF	TGTGCCAGCAGTTTACTGGGGGCCGACTATGGCTACACCTTC
few	14	TRBJ1-2	TRBD1	TRBV6-5	CASSYLGQGYGYTF	TGTGCCAGCAGTTACCTGGGACAGGGCTATGGCTACACCTTC
NA	15	TRBJ2-1	TRBD1	TRBV25-1	CASSPTGGGVNEQFF	TGTGCCAGCAGTCCGACAGGGGGCGGTGTTAATGAGCAGTTCTTC
few	14	TRBJ1-6	TRBD1	TRBV28	CASSPGQVNSPLHF	TGTGCCAGCAGTCCCGGACAGGTTAATTCACCCCTCCACTTT
NA	17	TRBJ2-5	TRBD2	TRBV20-1	CSASPDRLAGYQETQYF	TGCAGTGCTAGTCCGGATCGACTAGCGGGGTACCAAGAGACCCAGTACTTC